The 9 T cell receptor beta chains listed next were all sequenced from one sample in a study of cytomegalovirus exposure and HLA in healthy donors. The PCR had 60 Vbeta and 13 Jbeta primers. Data came from immunoSEQ multiplex PCR; TCRdb stores just in-frame clones and leaves some out. This table holds some 170,000 clones, roughly 77% found once. The material sequenced was PBMCs. The receptors stem from a woman aged 18-29 years in good health and CMV-seronegative.

V and J are TRBV5-1 and TRBJ2-1, with a possible D match to TRBD2 (5 bases). The CDR3 covers 15 residues. Trimming left V 6 bases short and J 0 bases short, with 13 bases between. The germline gives CDR1 SGHRS, CDR2 YFSETQ. CDR3 loop: CASTEDGNSYNEQFF. The DNA of the CDR3 is TGCGCCAGCACCGAGGACGGGAACTCCTACAATGAGCAGTTCTTC.

This sequence joins TRBV9 and TRBJ1-6; TRBD1 agrees at 7 bases. Looked up from germline, CDR1 is SGDLS and CDR2 is YYNGEE. This CDR3 is 14 amino acids long. J lost 5 bases, V lost 3 bases, and 2 bases had no gene match. The CDR3 bases are TGTGCCAGCAGCGGGGGACAGCATAATTCACCCCTCCACTTT. The encoded protein is CASSGGQHNSPLHF.

The rearrangement joins TRBV4-1 to TRBJ2-7; D unresolved. The CDR3 is 15 amino acids. Trimming took off 1 base at V and 2 bases at J, with 12 bases between the two ends. Germline V lookup: CDR1 MGHRA, CDR2 YSYEKL. Written as DNA, the CDR3 is TGCGCCAGCAGCCAAGCGAACTCCATACCCTACGAGCAGTACTTC. Translation gives CASSQANSIPYEQYF.

The chain employs TRBV11-2 and TRBJ2-7, with D perhaps matching TRBD2 (5 bases). The CDR3 is made up of 13 amino acids. Trimming cost V 5 bases and J 4 bases, with 12 bases left between them. The germline CDR1 and CDR2 sequences are SGHAT and FQNNGV. CDR3 nucleotide sequence: TGTGCCAGCAGCCCCCCAGAGGGTTACGAGCAGTACTTC. Translating it yields CASSPPEGYEQYF. The variable domain in full, completed from reference TRBV11-2 and TRBJ2-7, reads EAGVAQSPRYKIIEKRQSVAFWCNPISGHATLYWYQQILGQGPKLLIQFQNNGVVDDSQLPKDRFSAERLKGVDSTLKIQPAKLEDSAVYLCASSPPEGYEQYFGPGTRLTVT.

The chain recombines TRBV19 with TRBJ1-2; 7 bases are shared with TRBD1. This CDR3 has 14 residues. After removal of 7 bases from V and 1 base from J, the junction contained 6 bases not matched to a gene. Germline V gene sequence: CDR1 LNHDA, CDR2 SQIVND (reference sequence). The CDR3 is CASKWTGVNYGYTF. As DNA, the CDR3 is TGTGCCAGTAAGTGGACAGGAGTTAACTATGGCTACACCTTC.

The J gene is TRBJ2-1, the V gene TRBV7-9; 8 bases are shared with TRBD2. Germline trimming cut 6 bases from V and 5 bases from J; bases unmatched to any gene: 9. Germline loops: CDR1 SEHNR, CDR2 FQNEAQ (reference sequence). The CDR3 extends over 15 amino acids. CDR3 DNA: TGTGCCAGCAGTTCGGGAGGGAGTAGGGACAATGAGCAGTTCTTC. This translates into CASSSGGSRDNEQFF. The whole variable domain, remainder taken from reference TRBV7-9 and TRBJ2-1, is DTGVSQNPRHKITKRGQNVTFRCDPISEHNRLYWYRQTLGQGPEFLTYFQNEAQLEKSRLLSDRFSAERPKGSFSTLEIQRTEQGDSAMYLCASSSGGSRDNEQFFGPGTRLTVL.

The rearrangement links TRBV6-1 to TRBJ1-2; 10 bases fit TRBD1. This CDR3 is 13 amino acids long. Per germline, CDR1 MNHNS and CDR2 SASEGT. The V gene end was trimmed by 8 bases and the J gene end by 8 bases; junction bases not matched to a gene: 8. The CDR3 loop is CASHQTGGGGYTF. The DNA of the CDR3 is TGTGCCAGCCACCAGACAGGGGGCGGCGGCTACACCTTC.

The chain joins TRBV6-5 to TRBJ1-4; 7 nucleotides align to TRBD1. The CDR3 is 14 residues long. Germline CDR1 is MNHEY and CDR2 is SVGAGI. Trimming at V came to 6 bases and at J to 7 bases, leaving 8 bases not matched to a gene. CDR3 region: CASSRDRDGEKLFF. The CDR3 DNA reads as TGTGCCAGCAGCCGAGACAGGGATGGTGAAAAACTGTTTTTT.

The CDR3 sequence is CASSLDVSGAGPYNEQFF. CDR3 DNA: TGTGCCAGCAGCTTAGATGTCTCTGGGGCAGGGCCTTACAATGAGCAGTTCTTC. V and J are TRBV7-9 and TRBJ2-1; D might be TRBD1 (5 bases). The V end lost 1 base, the J end lost 4 bases, and 20 bases lay between the germline ends. CDR1 is SEHNR, CDR2 FQNEAQ, per germline (reference sequence). The CDR3 has 18 amino acids.